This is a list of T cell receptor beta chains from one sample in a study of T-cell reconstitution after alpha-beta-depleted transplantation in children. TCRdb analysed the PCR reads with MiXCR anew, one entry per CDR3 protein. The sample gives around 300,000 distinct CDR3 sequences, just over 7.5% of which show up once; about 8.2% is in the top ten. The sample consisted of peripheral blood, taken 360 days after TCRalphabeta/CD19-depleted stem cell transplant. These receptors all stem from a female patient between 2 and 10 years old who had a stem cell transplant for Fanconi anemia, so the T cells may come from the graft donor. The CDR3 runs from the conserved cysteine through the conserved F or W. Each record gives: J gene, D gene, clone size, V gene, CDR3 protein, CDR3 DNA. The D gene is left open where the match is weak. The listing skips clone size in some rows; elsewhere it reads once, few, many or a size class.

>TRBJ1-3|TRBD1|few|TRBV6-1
CASSEFSRRQGGNTIYF
TGTGCCAGCAGTGAATTCAGTCGACGACAGGGAGGAAACACCATATATTTT
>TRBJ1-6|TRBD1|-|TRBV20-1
CSARDPRGRGNSPLHF
TGCAGTGCTAGAGATCCCAGGGGGCGCGGTAATTCACCCCTCCACTTT
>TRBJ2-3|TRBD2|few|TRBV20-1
CSAPPRGGRGDTQYF
TGCAGTGCTCCCCCCCGGGGGGGCCGGGGAGATACGCAGTATTTT
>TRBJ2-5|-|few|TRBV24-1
CATSDRQETQYF
TGTGCCACCTCAGACAGACAAGAGACCCAGTACTTC
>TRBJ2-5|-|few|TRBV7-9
CASSQAAFQDEGETQYF
TGTGCCAGCAGCCAGGCGGCATTCCAGGACGAGGGGGAGACCCAGTACTTC
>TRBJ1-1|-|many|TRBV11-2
CASTGGFVMNTEAFF
TGTGCCAGCACCGGGGGCTTTGTGATGAACACTGAAGCTTTCTTT
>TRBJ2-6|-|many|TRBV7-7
CASSLAPFSGANVLTF
TGTGCTAGCAGCTTAGCGCCCTTCTCTGGGGCCAACGTCCTGACTTTC
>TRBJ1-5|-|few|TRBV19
CASSIRDFNQPQHF
TGTGCCAGTAGTATCCGGGACTTCAATCAGCCCCAGCATTTT
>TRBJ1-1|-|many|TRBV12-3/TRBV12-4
CASSFEFSWGNTEAFF
TGTGCCAGCAGTTTTGAGTTTAGCTGGGGGAACACTGAAGCTTTCTTT
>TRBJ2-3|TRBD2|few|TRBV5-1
CASSLWTGGRDTQYF
TGCGCCAGCAGCTTGTGGACGGGAGGGAGGGATACGCAGTATTTT
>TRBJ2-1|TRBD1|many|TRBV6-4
CASSDSHRGSYNEQFF
TGTGCCAGCAGTGACTCGCACAGGGGGTCCTACAATGAGCAGTTCTTC
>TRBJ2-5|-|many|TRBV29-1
CTTSAGLRETQYF
TGCACCACCTCGGCAGGTTTGAGGGAGACCCAGTACTTC
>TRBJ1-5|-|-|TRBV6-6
CASSSFPQHF
TGTGCCAGCAGTTCTTTTCCCCAGCATTTT
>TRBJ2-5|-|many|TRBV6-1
CASSATSQETQYF
TGTGCCAGCAGTGCGACTAGTCAAGAGACCCAGTACTTC
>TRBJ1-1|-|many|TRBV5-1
CASRRGQQVSF
TGCGCCAGCAGGCGGGGCCAACAAGTCTCATTT
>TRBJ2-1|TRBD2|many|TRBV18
CASSPYTSGIYNEQFF
TGTGCCAGCTCACCATATACTAGCGGGATCTACAATGAGCAGTTCTTC
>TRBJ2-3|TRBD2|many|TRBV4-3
CASSPRLAGVEYF
TGCGCCAGCAGCCCCCGACTAGCGGGGGTGGAGTATTTT
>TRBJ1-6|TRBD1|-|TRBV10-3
CAISEWLGQGDNSPLHF
TGTGCCATCAGTGAATGGTTAGGGCAGGGGGATAATTCACCCCTCCACTTT
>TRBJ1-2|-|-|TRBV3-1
CASSPQQGKNGYTF
TGTGCCAGCAGCCCTCAACAGGGAAAGAATGGCTACACCTTC
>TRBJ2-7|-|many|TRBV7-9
CASSLDRPSYEQYF
TGTGCCAGCAGCCTAGACCGGCCCTCCTACGAGCAGTACTTC
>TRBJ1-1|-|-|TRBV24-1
CATSESGYTEAFF
TGTGCCACCAGTGAGTCAGGGTACACTGAAGCTTTCTTT
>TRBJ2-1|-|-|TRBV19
CASSRAGRVVGTEQFF
TGTGCCAGTAGTAGGGCAGGGAGAGTGGTAGGGACTGAGCAGTTCTTC
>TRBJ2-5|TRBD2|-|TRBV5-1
CASSLRSLAAGAQETQYF
TGCGCCAGCAGCTTGCGGTCGTTGGCAGCGGGGGCCCAAGAGACCCAGTACTTC
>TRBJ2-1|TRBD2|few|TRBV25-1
CASSGPWEGTSGRASFYNEQFF
TGTGCCAGCAGTGGGCCCTGGGAGGGGACTAGCGGGAGGGCCTCGTTCTACAATGAGCAGTTCTTC
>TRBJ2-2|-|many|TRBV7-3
CASSMDEVGELFF
TGTGCCAGCAGCATGGACGAAGTCGGGGAGCTGTTTTTT
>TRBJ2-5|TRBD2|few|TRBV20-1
CSARNAASGGETQYF
TGCAGTGCTAGAAATGCGGCTAGCGGGGGGGAGACCCAGTACTTC
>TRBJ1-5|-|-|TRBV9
CASSVDAGQPQHF
TGTGCCAGCAGCGTAGACGCCGGTCAGCCCCAGCATTTT
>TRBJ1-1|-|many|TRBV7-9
CASSPYDWNTEAFF
TGTGCCAGCAGCCCCTACGACTGGAACACTGAAGCTTTCTTT
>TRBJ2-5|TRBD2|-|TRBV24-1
CATSTPSGGDGETQYF
TGTGCCACCAGTACACCTAGCGGGGGAGATGGAGAGACCCAGTACTTC
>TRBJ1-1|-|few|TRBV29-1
CSATTGAQHTEAFF
TGCAGCGCAACCACGGGGGCCCAGCACACTGAAGCTTTCTTT
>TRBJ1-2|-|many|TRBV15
CATSRERGDRTYGYTF
TGTGCCACCAGCAGAGAACGAGGGGACCGCACCTATGGCTACACCTTC
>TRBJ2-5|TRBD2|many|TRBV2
CASTLGTTQETQYF
TGTGCCAGCACGCTCGGGACTACCCAAGAGACCCAGTACTTC